This T cell receptor beta chain appears in the sequencing data of a study of CD8+ T cells in alopecia areata. The treatment denotes: oral pan-JAK inhibitor, 5-10 mg twice daily. Study outcomes and limitations: Lesional scalp displayed greater clonality than normal scalp, most notably in alopecia totalis/universalis.

Reverse transcription of extracted RNA yielded cDNA, which provided the sequencing template. Assay used: immunoSEQ multiplex PCR; TCRdb lists only in-frame clones, some missing. The table has 95,000 to 100,000 clones, 60% seen once. This clone was found a few times. Its target is unknown. Germline CDR1 reads SNHLY; CDR2 reads FYNNEI. CDR3 length equals 15 residues. J lost 14 bases, V lost 6 bases, and 20 bases had no gene match. The genes are TRBV2 and TRBJ2-3, with TRBD2 matching 7 bases. Sequencing used CD8+ T cells sorted from blood, obtained around week 55, from a patient treated with tofacitinib. This clonotype originated in a human donor with alopecia areata. This CDR3 reads CASSDSSGRTFNPYF. In DNA form, the CDR3 reads TGTGCCAGCAGCGATAGCTCCGGGAGGACTTTTAATCCGTATTTT. The whole variable domain, filled in from reference TRBV2 and TRBJ2-3, reads EPEVTQTPSHQVTQMGQEVILRCVPISNHLYFYWYRQILGQKVEFLVSFYNNEISEKSEIFDDQFSVERPDGSNFTLKIRSTKLEDSAMYFCASSDSSGRTFNPYFGPGTRLTVL.